One sample yielded the 3 T cell receptor beta chains listed below, sequenced in a study of blood T cell repertoires in COVID-19. Profiling relied on immunoSEQ multiplex PCR, and the TCRdb table lists in-frame clones only, not all of them. The table lists approximately 97,000 clones, roughly 80% of them singletons, with roughly 4% in the top ten. Sequences were obtained from peripheral blood. All receptors come from a human donor in a cohort sampled during active COVID-19.

The rearrangement joins TRBV28 to TRBJ1-4; D might be TRBD1 (5 bases). CDR3 length: 15 amino acids. CDR1 and CDR2 from the germline V gene are MDHEN and SYDVKM. Trimming cost V 1 base and J 7 bases, with 13 bases left between them. In DNA, the CDR3 is TGTGCCAGCAGTTTATTTGGGGGGGGGTCTGAAAAACTGTTTTTT. It encodes CASSLFGGGSEKLFF.

The rearrangement links TRBV4-3 to TRBJ1-2; D is undetermined. CDR3 length equals 16 residues. Trimming stripped 4 bases from V and 2 bases from J, with 17 bases between. Germline-derived CDR1 and CDR2 are LGHNA and YSLEER. The CDR3: CASSPGPTAANYGYTF. CDR3 in DNA: TGCGCCAGCAGCCCCGGCCCAACCGCAGCGAACTATGGCTACACCTTC.

V gene TRBV6-1 combines with J gene TRBJ2-7; D not resolved. Per germline, CDR1 MNHNS and CDR2 SASEGT. V gave up 3 bases and J gave up 2 bases, with 20 bases separating them. CDR3 length: 17 amino acids. CDR3 sequence reads: CASSEAHLGYLTYEQYF. The DNA for the CDR3 is TGTGCCAGCAGTGAGGCCCATTTGGGCTACCTTACCTACGAGCAGTACTTC.